Listed below are T cell receptor beta chains from one sample, sequenced in a study of blood T cell repertoires in COVID-19. The repertoire was sequenced with immunoSEQ multiplex PCR; TCRdb's copy has only in-frame clones and lacks some. Found here are about 130,000 clones, 60% to 85% of them singletons; the top ten hold roughly 20%. Material: peripheral blood. These receptors were collected from a man older than 75 with acute or convalescent COVID-19. Each CDR3 is given with its conserved first and last residue. A D gene is named only where the DNA matches it firmly. Clone size is given for some rows only: seen once, a few or many times, or a class if the clone is expanded.

V gene,D gene,clone size,J gene,CDR3 protein,CDR3 DNA
TRBV10-3,.,many,TRBJ2-7,CATGQIYEQYF,TGTGCCACAGGACAGATCTACGAGCAGTACTTC
TRBV5-1,.,.,TRBJ2-6,CASSLEWSSGANVLTF,TGCGCCAGCAGCTTGGAGTGGAGCTCTGGGGCCAACGTCCTGACTTTC
TRBV10-3,TRBD1,.,TRBJ1-2,CAIRSGGEFGYTF,TGTGCCATCAGGTCAGGGGGCGAATTTGGCTACACCTTC
TRBV13,.,.,TRBJ1-2,CASSTHAGRVYGYTF,TGTGCCAGCAGCACCCACGCGGGACGAGTCTATGGCTACACCTTC
TRBV6-4,TRBD1,.,TRBJ1-6,CASSEGQGPNSPLHF,TGTGCCAGCAGCGAGGGACAGGGGCCAAATTCACCCCTCCACTTT
TRBV15,.,.,TRBJ1-1,CATSRDPRVMNTEAFF,TGTGCCACCAGCAGAGACCCTCGGGTGATGAACACTGAAGCTTTCTTT
TRBV6-5,.,.,TRBJ2-2,CASSVGVAGELFF,TGTGCCAGCAGCGTCGGTGTCGCCGGGGAGCTGTTTTTT
TRBV27,.,.,TRBJ2-7,CASSLSWSTGEQYF,TGTGCCAGCAGTTTATCTTGGTCGACGGGGGAGCAGTACTTC
TRBV19,.,few,TRBJ2-6,CASSILSSGANVLTF,TGTGCCAGTAGTATCCTATCCTCTGGGGCCAACGTCCTGACTTTC
TRBV6-2/TRBV6-3,.,.,TRBJ1-2,CASSYAWGQEDYGYTF,TGTGCCAGCAGTTACGCATGGGGGCAAGAAGACTATGGCTACACCTTC
TRBV11-2,.,.,TRBJ1-2,CASSFGEGRYGYTF,TGTGCCAGCAGCTTTGGTGAGGGCCGCTATGGCTACACCTTC
TRBV2,.,.,TRBJ2-3,CASSGGAASTDTQYF,TGTGCCAGCAGCGGAGGGGCGGCTAGCACAGATACGCAGTATTTT
TRBV5-1,.,.,TRBJ1-6,CASSLAAYNSPLHF,TGCGCCAGCAGCTTGGCAGCCTATAATTCACCCCTCCACTTT
TRBV19,TRBD1,.,TRBJ1-5,CASSPGQANQPQHF,TGTGCCAGTAGTCCGGGACAGGCAAATCAGCCCCAGCATTTT
TRBV27,.,.,TRBJ2-2,CASSLGNTGELFF,TGTGCCAGCAGTCTAGGGAACACCGGGGAGCTGTTTTTT
TRBV5-6,TRBD1,.,TRBJ2-5,CASSWWGQGQETQYF,TGTGCCAGCAGCTGGTGGGGACAGGGTCAAGAGACCCAGTACTTC
TRBV27,TRBD1,once,TRBJ1-6,CASSSRQGSPLHF,TGTGCCAGCAGTTCCCGACAGGGTTCACCCCTCCACTTT
TRBV7-2,TRBD2,.,TRBJ2-1,CASSIFSGGAYNEQFF,TGTGCCAGCAGCATATTTAGCGGGGGAGCTTACAATGAGCAGTTCTTC
TRBV5-8,.,.,TRBJ1-1,CASSLGVLNTEAFF,TGTGCCAGCAGCTTAGGGGTTCTGAACACTGAAGCTTTCTTT
TRBV3-1/TRBV3-2,.,.,TRBJ2-2,CASSQTQFVWELFF,TGTGCCAGCAGCCAAACCCAGTTCGTGTGGGAGCTGTTTTTT
TRBV18,TRBD1,.,TRBJ1-1,CASSPGTGGGAFF,TGTGCCAGCTCACCCGGGACAGGGGGTGGTGCTTTCTTT
TRBV6-2/TRBV6-3,TRBD2,.,TRBJ2-3,CASSYSGGGSDTQYF,TGTGCCAGCAGTTACTCGGGCGGGGGGTCAGATACGCAGTATTTT
TRBV5-1,.,few,TRBJ2-5,CASSLGGTQETQYF,TGCGCCAGCAGCTTGGGCGGGACCCAAGAGACCCAGTACTTC
TRBV19,.,.,TRBJ1-1,CASIGQMNTEAFF,TGTGCCAGTATCGGACAGATGAACACTGAAGCTTTCTTT
TRBV12-1,.,.,TRBJ2-5,CATRGGCTTQETQYF,TGTGCCACCAGGGGAGGGTGTACTACTCAAGAGACCCAGTACTTC
TRBV7-9,.,.,TRBJ2-3,CASSLAGVNTQYF,TGTGCCAGCAGCTTGGCAGGGGTAAATACGCAGTATTTT
TRBV11-2,.,.,TRBJ1-1,CASSLEFGRSKTEAFF,TGTGCCAGCAGCTTAGAGTTTGGGAGGAGTAAGACTGAAGCTTTCTTT
TRBV19,.,few,TRBJ2-4,CASRAPSKNIQYF,TGTGCCAGTAGAGCCCCCTCCAAAAACATTCAGTACTTC
TRBV5-1,.,.,TRBJ2-2,CASKAGAAGNTGELFF,TGCGCCAGCAAGGCAGGGGCGGCGGGTAACACCGGGGAGCTGTTTTTT
TRBV10-3,.,.,TRBJ2-1,CAISNSRVNEQFF,TGTGCCATCAGTAACTCACGGGTGAATGAGCAGTTCTTC
TRBV7-9,TRBD2,.,TRBJ2-7,CASSQGAGRVEQYF,TGTGCCAGCAGCCAAGGAGCGGGGCGCGTCGAGCAGTACTTC
TRBV28,TRBD1,.,TRBJ1-5,CASSFRDRPNQPQHF,TGTGCCAGCAGTTTCCGGGACAGGCCGAATCAGCCCCAGCATTTT
TRBV18,.,few,TRBJ2-7,CASSPRVGDYEQYF,TGTGCCAGCTCACCACGCGTAGGGGACTACGAGCAGTACTTC
TRBV18,TRBD2,.,TRBJ2-1,CASSPGLAGYNEQFF,TGTGCCAGCTCACCGGGACTAGCGGGGTACAATGAGCAGTTCTTC
TRBV5-4,TRBD1,.,TRBJ1-4,CASSLTGTDNEKLFF,TGTGCCAGCAGCTTAACCGGGACAGATAATGAAAAACTGTTTTTT
TRBV27,.,.,TRBJ2-7,CASSLSNGQPYAQYF,TGTGCCAGCAGTTTATCGAATGGGCAACCTTACGCGCAGTACTTC
TRBV7-2,TRBD1,few,TRBJ1-6,CASSYGTGGNSPLHF,TGTGCCAGCAGCTATGGGACAGGGGGTAATTCACCCCTCCACTTT
TRBV28,.,.,TRBJ1-2,CASTQFRGAGYTF,TGTGCCAGCACCCAATTCAGGGGCGCGGGCTACACCTTC
TRBV29-1,.,.,TRBJ1-2,CSASTRSNYGYTF,TGCAGCGCTAGTACCCGGTCCAACTATGGCTACACCTTC
TRBV4-1,.,.,TRBJ1-2,CASSPTGSFYGYTF,TGCGCCAGCAGCCCCACAGGGTCCTTTTATGGCTACACCTTC
TRBV5-4,.,.,TRBJ1-1,CASSLAGNTEAFF,TGTGCCAGCAGCTTGGCCGGGAACACTGAAGCTTTCTTT
TRBV5-1,.,.,TRBJ1-6,CASFVGPAYNSPLHF,TGCGCCAGTTTTGTTGGTCCGGCCTATAATTCACCCCTCCACTTT
TRBV5-1,.,.,TRBJ1-6,CASSHGGVNSPLHF,TGCGCCAGCAGTCACGGGGGTGTGAATTCACCCCTCCACTTT
TRBV15,.,.,TRBJ2-6,CATSRDQGSGANVLTF,TGTGCCACCAGCAGAGATCAGGGGTCTGGGGCCAACGTCCTGACTTTC
TRBV7-8,.,.,TRBJ2-6,CASSQTLSGANVLTF,TGTGCCAGCAGCCAGACACTCTCTGGGGCCAACGTCCTGACTTTC
TRBV6-6,.,few,TRBJ1-2,CAIEYSGISGGYTF,TGTGCCATCGAATACTCAGGGATTTCAGGGGGCTACACCTTC
TRBV3-1/TRBV3-2,.,.,TRBJ1-2,CASSYSDRPLGYTF,TGTGCCAGCAGCTATAGCGACAGGCCCCTTGGCTACACCTTC
TRBV2,.,.,TRBJ2-7,CASSESVYNSYEQYF,TGTGCCAGCAGTGAATCTGTATACAACTCCTACGAGCAGTACTTC
TRBV18,TRBD2,.,TRBJ2-3,CASSSGTSGLGDTQYF,TGTGCCAGCTCATCCGGGACTAGCGGGTTAGGAGATACGCAGTATTTT
TRBV4-1,TRBD2,.,TRBJ2-3,CASSQDQGGLAGRRDTQYF,TGCGCCAGCAGCCAAGATCAGGGGGGACTAGCGGGGCGCCGAGATACGCAGTATTTT
TRBV30,TRBD1,.,TRBJ1-1,CAWNRGPNTEAFF,TGTGCCTGGAACAGGGGGCCCAACACTGAAGCTTTCTTT
TRBV20-1,.,.,TRBJ2-5,CSARTEETQYF,TGCAGTGCTAGGACAGAAGAGACCCAGTACTTC
TRBV27,TRBD1,.,TRBJ2-7,CASSPGTGGNEQYF,TGTGCCAGCAGTCCGGGGACAGGGGGCAACGAGCAGTACTTC
TRBV6-2/TRBV6-3,TRBD2,.,TRBJ2-2,CASSDSGLAGGPGELFF,TGTGCCAGCAGTGACTCGGGACTAGCGGGGGGTCCCGGGGAGCTGTTTTTT
TRBV19,TRBD1,.,TRBJ1-6,CASSAWDRDNSPLHF,TGTGCCAGTAGTGCCTGGGACAGGGATAATTCACCCCTCCACTTT
TRBV3-1/TRBV3-2,.,.,TRBJ1-1,CASSQQTPNTEAFF,TGTGCCAGCAGCCAACAGACACCGAACACTGAAGCTTTCTTT
TRBV4-1,TRBD1,.,TRBJ2-7,CASSRRQGSSYEQYF,TGCGCCAGCAGCCGCAGACAGGGGTCCTCATACGAGCAGTACTTC
TRBV6-1,TRBD1,.,TRBJ2-5,CASSATRQGSRVTQYF,TGTGCCAGCAGTGCCACCCGACAGGGAAGCAGGGTGACCCAGTACTTC
TRBV3-1/TRBV3-2,.,.,TRBJ1-6,CASSQLQLTNSPLHF,TGTGCCAGCAGCCAACTACAGCTAACAAATTCACCCCTCCACTTT